This T cell receptor beta chain was captured by sequencing in a study of long-term antiretroviral therapy in people with HIV. The assay, immunoSEQ v3.0, was run at survey level. The method was immunoSEQ multiplex PCR; TCRdb's version includes in-frame clones alone and lacks a portion of them. In the table there are about 26,000 clones, approximately 78% of which are singletons. Trimming removed 0 bases from V and 3 bases from J; junction bases left unmatched: 3. The germline CDR1 and CDR2 sequences are KGHSH and LQKENI. CDR3 length: 15 residues. Specimens retained roughly 1-11 million cryopreserved PBMC preceding DNA extraction.

V and J are TRBV18 and TRBJ2-5; 8 positions match TRBD1. The receptor was derived from a man aged 45-65 years with HIV. Source: unsorted PBMCs, taken 2.9 years after starting antiretroviral therapy. This chain's CDR3 is CASSPPDRDKETQYF. The CDR3 DNA is TGTGCCAGCTCACCACCGGACAGGGACAAAGAGACCCAGTACTTC.